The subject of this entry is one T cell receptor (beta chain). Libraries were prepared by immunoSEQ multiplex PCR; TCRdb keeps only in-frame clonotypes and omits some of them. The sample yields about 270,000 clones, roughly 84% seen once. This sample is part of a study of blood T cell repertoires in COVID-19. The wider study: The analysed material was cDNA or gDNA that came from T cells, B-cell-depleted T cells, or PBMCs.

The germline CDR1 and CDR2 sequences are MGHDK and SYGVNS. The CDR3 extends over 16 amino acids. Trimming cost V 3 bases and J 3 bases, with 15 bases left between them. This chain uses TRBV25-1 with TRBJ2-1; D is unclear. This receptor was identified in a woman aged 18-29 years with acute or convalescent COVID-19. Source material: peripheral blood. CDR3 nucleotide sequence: TGTGCCAGCAGTGAGGGCCTTGCAGCCTACTACAATGAGCAGTTCTTC. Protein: CASSEGLAAYYNEQFF.